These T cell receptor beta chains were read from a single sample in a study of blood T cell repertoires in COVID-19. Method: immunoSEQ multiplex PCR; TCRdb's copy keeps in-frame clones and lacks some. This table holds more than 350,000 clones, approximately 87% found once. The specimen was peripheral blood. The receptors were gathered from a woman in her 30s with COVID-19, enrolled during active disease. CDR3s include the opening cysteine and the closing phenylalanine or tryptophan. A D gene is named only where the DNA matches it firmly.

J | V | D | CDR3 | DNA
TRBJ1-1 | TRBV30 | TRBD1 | CAWSPDRENTEAFF | TGTGCCTGGAGTCCCGACAGGGAGAACACTGAAGCTTTCTTT
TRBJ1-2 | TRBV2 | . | CASSGRGLSYGYTF | TGTGCCAGCAGTGGGAGGGGCTTAAGCTATGGCTACACCTTC
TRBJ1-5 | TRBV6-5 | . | CASSYEGGNQPQHF | TGTGCCAGCAGTTACGAGGGCGGCAATCAGCCCCAGCATTTT
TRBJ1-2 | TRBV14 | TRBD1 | CASSQVDRIYGYTF | TGTGCCAGCAGCCAAGTGGACAGGATCTATGGCTACACCTTC
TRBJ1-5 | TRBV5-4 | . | CASSLGEDQPQHF | TGTGCCAGCAGCTTGGGCGAGGATCAGCCCCAGCATTTT
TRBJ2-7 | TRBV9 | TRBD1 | CASSPWGDRGPGEQYF | TGTGCCAGCAGCCCCTGGGGGGACAGGGGCCCCGGGGAGCAGTACTTC
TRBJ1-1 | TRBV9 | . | CASSVGGGRNTEAFF | TGTGCCAGCAGCGTAGGAGGAGGGCGGAACACTGAAGCTTTCTTT
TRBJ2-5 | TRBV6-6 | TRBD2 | CASSPGLAGETQYF | TGTGCCAGCAGCCCCGGACTAGCGGGAGAGACCCAGTACTTC
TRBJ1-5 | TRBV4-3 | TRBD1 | CASSHTGTGHQPQHF | TGCGCCAGCAGCCATACCGGGACAGGGCATCAGCCCCAGCATTTT
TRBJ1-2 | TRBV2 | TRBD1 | CASTNGQVAWGYTF | TGTGCCAGCACCAACGGACAGGTTGCTTGGGGCTACACCTTC
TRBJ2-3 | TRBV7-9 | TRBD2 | CASSLSTSGTDTQYF | TGTGCCAGCAGCTTATCCACTAGCGGCACAGATACGCAGTATTTT
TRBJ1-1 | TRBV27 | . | CASSFSAEGNTEAFF | TGTGCCAGCAGTTTTAGCGCCGAAGGGAATACTGAAGCTTTCTTT